One T cell receptor beta chain is described in this entry. Its antigen is currently unknown. TCRdb keeps only in-frame clones here, not all; method: immunoSEQ multiplex PCR. The sample shows tens of thousands of clones, around 87% of them seen only once. No patient had autoimmune disease or received systemic immunosuppression. This entry comes from a study of OX40 agonist ivuxolimab in advanced cancers. Overall study: Treatment received earlier with anti-PD-1, anti-PD-L1 or anti-CTLA-4 agents was allowed, and under 50% had some.

General study results and limits: At doses 0.1 to 3.0 mg/kg, CD4+ and CD8+ clones expanded.

Germline assignment: CDR1 LGHNT and CDR2 FRNRAP. V dropped 0 bases and J dropped 5 bases, with 8 bases sitting between them. The length of the CDR3 is 13 residues. Source: CD4+ or CD8+ T cells sorted from blood, taken in a trial of the OX40 agonist ivuxolimab. The origin of this receptor is an adult with an advanced solid tumor such as melanoma, head and neck, liver or kidney cancer. The chain is built from TRBV12-5 and TRBJ2-7; D gene uncertain. The CDR3 is CASGLVGSHEQYF. Here the CDR3 DNA reads TGTGCTAGTGGTTTGGTGGGTAGCCACGAGCAGTACTTC.